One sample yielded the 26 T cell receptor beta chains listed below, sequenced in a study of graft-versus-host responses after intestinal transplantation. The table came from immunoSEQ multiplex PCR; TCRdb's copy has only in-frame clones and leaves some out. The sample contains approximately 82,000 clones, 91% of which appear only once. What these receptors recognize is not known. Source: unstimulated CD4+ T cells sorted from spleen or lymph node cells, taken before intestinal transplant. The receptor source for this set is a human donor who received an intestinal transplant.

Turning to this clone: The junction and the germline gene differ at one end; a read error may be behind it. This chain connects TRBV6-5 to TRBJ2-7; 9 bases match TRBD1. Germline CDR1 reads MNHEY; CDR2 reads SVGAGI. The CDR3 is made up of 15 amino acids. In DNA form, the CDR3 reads TGTGCCAGCAGTTCCCCGGGACAGGGCTTCTACGAGCAGTGCTTC. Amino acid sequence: CASSSPGQGFYEQCF.

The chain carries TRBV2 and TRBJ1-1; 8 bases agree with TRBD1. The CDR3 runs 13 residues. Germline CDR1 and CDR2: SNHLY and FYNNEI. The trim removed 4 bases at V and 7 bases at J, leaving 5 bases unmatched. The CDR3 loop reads CASSGQGASEAFF. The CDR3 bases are TGTGCCAGCAGTGGGCAGGGGGCTAGTGAAGCTTTCTTT.

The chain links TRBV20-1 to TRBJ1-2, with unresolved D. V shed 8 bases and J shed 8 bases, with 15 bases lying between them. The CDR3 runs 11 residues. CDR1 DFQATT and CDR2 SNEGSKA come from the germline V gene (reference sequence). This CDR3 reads CSYYKTGGYTF. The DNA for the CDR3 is TGCAGTTACTATAAGACCGGCGGCTACACCTTC.

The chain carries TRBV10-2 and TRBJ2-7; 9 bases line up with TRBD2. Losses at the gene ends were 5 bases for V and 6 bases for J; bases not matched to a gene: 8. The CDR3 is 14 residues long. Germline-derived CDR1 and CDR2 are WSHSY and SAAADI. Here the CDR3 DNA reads TGCGCCAGCAGTCGAGAGCGGGGGGCCTTCGAGCAGTACTTC. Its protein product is CASSRERGAFEQYF.

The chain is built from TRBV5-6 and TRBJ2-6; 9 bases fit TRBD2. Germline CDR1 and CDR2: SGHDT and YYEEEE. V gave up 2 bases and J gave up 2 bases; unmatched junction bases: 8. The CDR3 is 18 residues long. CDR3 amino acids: CASSFGGGGLTGANVLTF. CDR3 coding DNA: TGTGCCAGCAGCTTCGGCGGGGGGGGACTAACTGGGGCCAACGTCCTGACTTTC.

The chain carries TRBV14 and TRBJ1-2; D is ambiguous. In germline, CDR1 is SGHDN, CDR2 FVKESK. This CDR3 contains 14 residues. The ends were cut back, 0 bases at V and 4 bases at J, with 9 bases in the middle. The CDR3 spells CASSQENSGYGYTF. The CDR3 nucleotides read TGTGCCAGCAGCCAAGAGAACAGCGGCTATGGCTACACCTTC.

CDR3 coding DNA: TGTGCCAGCCCCCAACAGGGGGAAGTTTACGAGCAGTACTTC. It yields the protein CASPQQGEVYEQYF. The chain combines TRBV19 with TRBJ2-7; 8 bases are shared with TRBD1. From germline, CDR1 is LNHDA and CDR2 SQIVND (reference sequence). V was clipped by 9 bases and J by 4 bases; unmatched bases: 11. The CDR3 is 14 amino acids.

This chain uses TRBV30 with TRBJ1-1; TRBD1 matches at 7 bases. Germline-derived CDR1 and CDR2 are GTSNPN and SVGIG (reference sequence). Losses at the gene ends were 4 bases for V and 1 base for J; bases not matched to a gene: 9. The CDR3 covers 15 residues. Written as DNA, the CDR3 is TGTGCCTGGATAGCCTACGGGACAGCGAACACTGAAGCTTTCTTT. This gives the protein CAWIAYGTANTEAFF.

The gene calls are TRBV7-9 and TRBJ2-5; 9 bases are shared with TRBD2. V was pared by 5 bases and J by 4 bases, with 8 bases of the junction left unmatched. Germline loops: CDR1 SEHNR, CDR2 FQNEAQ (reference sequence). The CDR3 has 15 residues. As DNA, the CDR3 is TGTGCCAGCAGCGATAGCGGGGGTATTGTAGAGACCCAGTACTTC. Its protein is CASSDSGGIVETQYF.

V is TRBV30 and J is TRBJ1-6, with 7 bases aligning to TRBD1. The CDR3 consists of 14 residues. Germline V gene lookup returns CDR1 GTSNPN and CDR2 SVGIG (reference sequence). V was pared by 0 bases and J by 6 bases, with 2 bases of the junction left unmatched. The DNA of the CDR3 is TGTGCCTGGAGTGTAGACAGGGTTAATTCACCCCTCCACTTT. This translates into CAWSVDRVNSPLHF. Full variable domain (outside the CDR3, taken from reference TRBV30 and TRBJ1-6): SQTIHQWPATLVQPVGSPLSLECTVEGTSNPNLYWYRQAAGRGLQLLFYSVGIGQISSEVPQNLSASRPQDRQFILSSKKLLLSDSGFYLCAWSVDRVNSPLHFGNGTRLTVT.

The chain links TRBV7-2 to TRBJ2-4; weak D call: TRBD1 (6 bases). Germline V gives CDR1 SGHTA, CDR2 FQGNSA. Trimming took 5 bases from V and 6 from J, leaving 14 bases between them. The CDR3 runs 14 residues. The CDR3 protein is CASSPRDILNIQYF. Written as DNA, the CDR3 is TGTGCCAGCAGCCCCCGGGACATTTTAAACATTCAGTACTTC.

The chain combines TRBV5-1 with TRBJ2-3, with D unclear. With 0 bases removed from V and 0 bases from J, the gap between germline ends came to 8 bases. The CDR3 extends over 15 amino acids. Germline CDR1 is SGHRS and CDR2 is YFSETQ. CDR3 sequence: CASSLDRISTDTQYF. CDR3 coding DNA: TGCGCCAGCAGCTTGGACAGAATTAGCACAGATACGCAGTATTTT.

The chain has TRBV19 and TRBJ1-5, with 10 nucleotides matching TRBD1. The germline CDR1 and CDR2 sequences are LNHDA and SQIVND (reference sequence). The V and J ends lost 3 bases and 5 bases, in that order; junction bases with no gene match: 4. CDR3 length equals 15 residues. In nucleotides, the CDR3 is TGTGCCAGTAGTATGACGGGACAGGGGCATCAGCCCCAGCATTTT. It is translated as CASSMTGQGHQPQHF.

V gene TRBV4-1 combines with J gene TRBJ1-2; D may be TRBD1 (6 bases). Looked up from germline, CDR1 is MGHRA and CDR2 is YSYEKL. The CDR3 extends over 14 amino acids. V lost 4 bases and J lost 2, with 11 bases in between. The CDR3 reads CASSPHRENYGYTF. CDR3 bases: TGCGCCAGCAGCCCTCACAGGGAAAACTATGGCTACACCTTC.

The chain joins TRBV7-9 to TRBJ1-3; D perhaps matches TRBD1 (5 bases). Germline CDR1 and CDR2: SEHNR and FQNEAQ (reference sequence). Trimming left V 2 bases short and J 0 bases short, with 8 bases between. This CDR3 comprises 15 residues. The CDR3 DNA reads TGTGCCAGCAGCTTAAGGGGCCTCTCTGGAAACACCATATATTTT. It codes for CASSLRGLSGNTIYF.

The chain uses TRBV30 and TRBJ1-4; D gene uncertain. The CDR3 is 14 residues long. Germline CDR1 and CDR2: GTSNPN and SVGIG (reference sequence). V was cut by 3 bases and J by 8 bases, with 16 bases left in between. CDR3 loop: CAWRATLRGEKLFF. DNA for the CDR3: TGTGCCTGGAGAGCCACGCTACGCGGGGAAAAACTGTTTTTT.

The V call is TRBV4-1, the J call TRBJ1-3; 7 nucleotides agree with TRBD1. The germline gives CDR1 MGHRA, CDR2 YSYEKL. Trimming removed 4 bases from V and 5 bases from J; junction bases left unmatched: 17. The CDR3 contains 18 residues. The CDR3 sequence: CASSRGTADLKIRNTIYF. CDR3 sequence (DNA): TGCGCCAGCAGCCGCGGGACAGCCGACCTAAAGATAAGAAACACCATATATTTT.

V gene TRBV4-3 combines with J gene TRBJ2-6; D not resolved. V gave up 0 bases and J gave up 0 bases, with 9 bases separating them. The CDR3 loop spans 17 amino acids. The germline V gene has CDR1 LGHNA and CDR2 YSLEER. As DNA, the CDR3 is TGCGCCAGCAGCCAAGATATCGGGTTCTCTGGGGCCAACGTCCTGACTTTC. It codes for CASSQDIGFSGANVLTF.

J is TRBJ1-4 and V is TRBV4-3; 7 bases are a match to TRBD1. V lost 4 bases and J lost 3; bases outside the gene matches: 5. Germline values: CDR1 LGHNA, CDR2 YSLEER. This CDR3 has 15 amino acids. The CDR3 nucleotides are TGCGCCAGCAGCCGCGACAGGGATCCTAATGAAAAACTGTTTTTT. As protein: CASSRDRDPNEKLFF.

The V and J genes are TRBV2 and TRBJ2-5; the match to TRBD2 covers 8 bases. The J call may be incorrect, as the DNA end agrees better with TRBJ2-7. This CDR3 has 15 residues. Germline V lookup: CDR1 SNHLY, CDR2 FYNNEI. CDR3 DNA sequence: TGTGCCAGCAGTGATGGCGGGGGGTCCTTATACGAGCAGTACTTC. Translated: CASSDGGGSLYEQYF.

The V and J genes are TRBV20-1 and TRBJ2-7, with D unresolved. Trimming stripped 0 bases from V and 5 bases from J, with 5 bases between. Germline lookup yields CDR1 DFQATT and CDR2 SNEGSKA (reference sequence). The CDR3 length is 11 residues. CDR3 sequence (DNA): TGCAGTGCTAGAGATCCGGACGAGCAGTACTTC. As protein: CSARDPDEQYF.

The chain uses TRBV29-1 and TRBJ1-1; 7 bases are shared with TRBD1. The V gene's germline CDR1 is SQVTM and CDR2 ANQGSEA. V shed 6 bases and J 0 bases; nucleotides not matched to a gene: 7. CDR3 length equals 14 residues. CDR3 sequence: CSVVRGTVNTEAFF. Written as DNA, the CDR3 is TGCAGCGTCGTCCGCGGGACAGTGAACACTGAAGCTTTCTTT. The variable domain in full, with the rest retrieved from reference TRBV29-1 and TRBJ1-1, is SAVISQKPSRDICQRGTSLTIQCQVDSQVTMMFWYRQQPGQSLTLIATANQGSEATYESGFVIDKFPISRPNLTFSTLTVSNMSPEDSSIYLCSVVRGTVNTEAFFGQGTRLTVV.

CDR3 in amino acids: CASGTRLNSYNEQFF. The CDR3 DNA is TGTGCCAGTGGGACTAGGTTAAACTCCTACAATGAGCAGTTCTTC. The chain has TRBV19 and TRBJ2-1; 8 bases agree with TRBD2. The germline gives CDR1 LNHDA, CDR2 SQIVND (reference sequence). There are 15 residues in the CDR3. The ends lost 8 bases at V and 0 bases at J; junction bases unmatched: 6. The full variable domain, its missing parts supplied by reference TRBV19 and TRBJ2-1, is DGGITQSPKYLFRKEGQNVTLSCEQNLNHDAMYWYRQDPGQGLRLIYYSQIVNDFQKGDIAEGYSVSREKKESFPLTVTSAQKNPTAFYLCASGTRLNSYNEQFFGPGTRLTVL.

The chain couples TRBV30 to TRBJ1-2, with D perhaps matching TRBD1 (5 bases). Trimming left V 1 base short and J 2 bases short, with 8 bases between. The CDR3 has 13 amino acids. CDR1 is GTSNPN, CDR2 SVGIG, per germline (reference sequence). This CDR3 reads CAWSAPGNYGYTF. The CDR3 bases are TGTGCCTGGAGTGCCCCAGGGAACTATGGCTACACCTTC.

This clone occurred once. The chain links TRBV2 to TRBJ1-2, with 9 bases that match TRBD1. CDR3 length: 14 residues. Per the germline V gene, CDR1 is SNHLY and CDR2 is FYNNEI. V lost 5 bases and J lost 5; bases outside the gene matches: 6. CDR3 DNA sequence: TGTGCCAGCAGTCCTCCCGGGACAGGGTATGGCTACACCTTC. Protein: CASSPPGTGYGYTF.

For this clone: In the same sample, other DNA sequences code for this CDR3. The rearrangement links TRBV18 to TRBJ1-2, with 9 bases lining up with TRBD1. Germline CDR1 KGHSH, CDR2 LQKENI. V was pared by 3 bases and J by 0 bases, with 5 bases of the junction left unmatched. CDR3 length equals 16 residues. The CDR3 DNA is TGTGCCAGCTCACCGGGACAGGGAAACCCTAACTATGGCTACACCTTC. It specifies CASSPGQGNPNYGYTF.